A selection of T cell receptor beta chains follows, all from one sample in a study of cytomegalovirus exposure and HLA in healthy donors. Generated by immunoSEQ multiplex PCR, the TCRdb table keeps only in-frame clones and is missing some. In the table there are some 200,000 clones, around 77% of which are singletons. The sequenced sample consisted of PBMCs. These receptors came from a woman aged 30 to 39 in good health and CMV-seronegative. CDR3s include the opening cysteine and the closing phenylalanine or tryptophan. The D gene is left open where the match is weak. Clone size is given for some rows only: seen once, a few or many times, or a class if the clone is expanded.

j_gene	v_gene	d_gene	abundance	CDR3aa	CDR3nt
TRBJ1-3	TRBV5-1	.	once	CASSLEAGSSGNTIYF	TGCGCCAGCAGCTTGGAGGCAGGTAGCTCTGGAAACACCATATATTTT
TRBJ2-3	TRBV27	TRBD1	.	CASSLGQGEVDTQYF	TGTGCCAGCAGTTTGGGACAGGGGGAAGTAGATACGCAGTATTTT
TRBJ1-1	TRBV15	.	few	CATKGSLNTEAFF	TGTGCCACTAAAGGGAGTTTGAACACTGAAGCTTTCTTT
TRBJ2-3	TRBV5-1	.	few	CASSYEQGSTDTQYF	TGCGCCAGCAGTTATGAACAGGGAAGCACAGATACGCAGTATTTT
TRBJ2-7	TRBV29-1	.	.	CSVVSRVVPYYEQYF	TGCAGCGTTGTGAGCCGGGTAGTGCCCTACTACGAGCAGTACTTC
TRBJ1-2	TRBV2	.	.	CASNTRTVNRGYTF	TGTGCCAGCAATACCAGGACAGTCAATAGGGGCTACACCTTC
TRBJ1-5	TRBV28	.	.	CASIRSVSNQPQHF	TGTGCCAGCATTCGATCGGTGTCCAATCAGCCCCAGCATTTT
TRBJ1-2	TRBV30	.	once	CAWIRGGGQDYGYTF	TGTGCCTGGATCCGGGGAGGGGGGCAAGACTATGGCTACACCTTC
TRBJ2-1	TRBV7-6	TRBD1	.	CASRRDRNNEQFF	TGTGCCAGCAGACGGGACAGAAACAATGAGCAGTTCTTC
TRBJ2-7	TRBV5-1	.	few	CASSLERQPTYEQYF	TGCGCCAGCAGCTTGGAACGACAGCCCACCTACGAGCAGTACTTC
TRBJ1-3	TRBV4-1	.	.	CASSQGAGNTIYF	TGCGCCAGCAGCCAAGGAGCTGGAAACACCATATATTTT
TRBJ2-6	TRBV4-1	.	few	CASSQQVAGANVLTF	TGCGCCAGCAGCCAACAGGTTGCTGGGGCCAACGTCCTGACTTTC
TRBJ2-1	TRBV5-3	.	.	CARSSEGVSYNEQFF	TGTGCCAGAAGCTCCGAAGGAGTATCCTACAATGAGCAGTTCTTC
TRBJ2-1	TRBV7-9	TRBD2	.	CASTLAGGRGEQFF	TGTGCCAGCACACTAGCGGGGGGGAGGGGTGAGCAGTTCTTC
TRBJ1-4	TRBV13	.	.	CASSFASGNEKLFF	TGTGCCAGCAGCTTTGCGTCAGGGAATGAAAAACTGTTTTTT
TRBJ2-5	TRBV11-2	TRBD2	.	CASSSSHGLAGVLETQYF	TGTGCCAGCAGCTCGTCTCATGGGCTAGCGGGGGTTCTGGAGACCCAGTACTTC
TRBJ1-1	TRBV7-9	.	.	CASSNQGSLNTEAFF	TGTGCCAGCAGCAATCAGGGGTCCTTGAACACTGAAGCTTTCTTT
TRBJ1-2	TRBV5-4	TRBD1	.	CASSSGTDYGYTF	TGTGCCAGCAGCTCCGGGACAGACTATGGCTACACCTTC
TRBJ1-1	TRBV14	.	.	CASSQRGENTEAFF	TGTGCCAGCAGCCAACGGGGAGAAAACACTGAAGCTTTCTTT
TRBJ1-5	TRBV27	.	.	CASRLSPNQPQHF	TGTGCCAGCAGGTTATCCCCGAATCAGCCCCAGCATTTT
TRBJ2-1	TRBV29-1	.	.	CSVGQRTYNEQFF	TGCAGCGTTGGTCAGCGGACCTACAATGAGCAGTTCTTC
TRBJ1-1	TRBV4-2	TRBD1	.	CASSQPRGFVMNTEAFF	TGTGCCAGCAGCCAACCCAGGGGGTTCGTCATGAACACTGAAGCTTTCTTT
TRBJ2-3	TRBV5-1	TRBD2	.	CASSYLGGGAPDTQYF	TGCGCCAGCAGCTACCTTGGCGGGGGGGCCCCAGATACGCAGTATTTT
TRBJ2-7	TRBV25-1	.	.	CASTQLYEQYF	TGTGCCAGCACCCAACTCTACGAGCAGTACTTC
TRBJ2-4	TRBV5-4	TRBD1	.	CASSWRGQGVSKNIQYF	TGTGCCAGCAGCTGGCGCGGACAGGGGGTTTCCAAAAACATTCAGTACTTC
TRBJ2-1	TRBV14	.	.	CASSHLASDWNEQFF	TGTGCCAGCAGCCACCTAGCGAGCGATTGGAATGAGCAGTTCTTC
TRBJ2-3	TRBV11-2	.	.	CASSLVSGQRSTDTQYF	TGTGCCAGCAGCTTAGTCTCGGGACAACGAAGCACAGATACGCAGTATTTT
TRBJ1-2	TRBV5-5	TRBD1	.	CASSLTGTGLNYGYTF	TGTGCCAGCAGCTTAACCGGGACAGGGCTTAACTATGGCTACACCTTC
TRBJ2-7	TRBV5-1	.	.	CASRHAFGAEQYF	TGCGCCAGCAGGCATGCTTTTGGGGCCGAGCAGTACTTC
TRBJ2-6	TRBV18	.	.	CASSPGGGANVLTF	TGTGCCAGCTCCCCAGGCGGTGGGGCCAACGTCCTGACTTTC
TRBJ1-4	TRBV9	.	.	CASSPLADEKLFF	TGTGCCAGCAGCCCCCTTGCGGATGAAAAACTGTTTTTT